This TCR beta chain comes out of a study of blood T cell repertoires in COVID-19. Study context: The analysed material was cDNA or gDNA that came from T cells, B-cell-depleted T cells, or PBMCs.

In the original analysis: Quantification of nucleated cells was approximated via reference gene primer amplification. Data came from immunoSEQ multiplex PCR; TCRdb stores just in-frame clones and leaves some out. The V and J calls and clone size are taken from that table; D and trimming were inferred from the DNA. The profile shows about 100,000 clones, roughly 80% of them singletons. The sample holds a few counts of this clone. The germline V and J ends were trimmed by 0 bases and 3 bases, with 5 bases remaining between them. Germline V gene lookup returns CDR1 SGHTA and CDR2 FQGNSA. CDR3 length: 13 residues.

V and J are TRBV7-2 and TRBJ1-2; D gene unclear. Source material: peripheral blood. The receptor was isolated from a woman in her seventies with acute or convalescent COVID-19. DNA of the CDR3: TGTGCCAGCAGCTTAGCCCCCGACTATGGCTACACCTTC. Protein: CASSLAPDYGYTF.